The entry below describes one T cell receptor (beta chain). The entry originates in a study of T cell changes during pregnancy in multiple sclerosis. With 0 bases removed from V and 5 bases from J, the gap between germline ends came to 13 bases. CDR1 LNHNV and CDR2 YYDKDF come from the germline V gene (reference sequence). The CDR3 sequence is 15 residues long. The protocol was immunoSEQ multiplex PCR, while the TCRdb copy is restricted to in-frame clones and leaves out a portion. This table holds approximately 130,000 clones, 96% found once. Sequences were derived from peripheral blood, sampled after pregnancy. The chain employs TRBV15 and TRBJ1-2, with D possibly TRBD1 on 6 matching bases. This TCR came from a female donor with multiple sclerosis, enrolled in a pregnancy study. CDR3 loop: CATSREARGHYGYTF. CDR3 bases: TGTGCCACCAGCAGAGAGGCCAGGGGACATTATGGCTACACCTTC.